This TCR beta chain is drawn from a study of CD4+ T cells in melanoma. Comment on this clone: Its antigen is currently unknown.

Generated by immunoSEQ multiplex PCR, the TCRdb table keeps only in-frame clones and is missing some. Of 20,000 to 25,000 clones detected, over 70% appear once; the ten largest clones hold around 3.6%. The V end lost 3 bases, the J end lost 4 bases, and 24 bases lay between the germline ends. This CDR3 spans 18 amino acids. Looked up from germline, CDR1 is LNHDA and CDR2 is SQIVND (reference sequence). Findings and limits, study-wide: CD8+ T cell, macrophage and B cell function reportedly correlated with neoantigen-specific CD4+ T cells. Reportedly, melanoma neoantigen-specific CD4+ T cells showed varied differentiation states.

Source material: cells from a culture (not recorded whether cultured in vitro). This receptor was taken from a human donor with melanoma. The rearrangement links TRBV19 to TRBJ1-1; TRBD1 is a possible D gene (6 bases). CDR3 amino acids: CASSIGGGVFDTLTEAFF. The CDR3 DNA reads as TGTGCCAGTAGTATTGGAGGGGGGGTTTTTGACACACTCACTGAAGCTTTCTTT.